These T cell receptor beta chains were read from a single sample in a study of blood T cell repertoires in COVID-19. Measured with immunoSEQ multiplex PCR; TCRdb has only the in-frame clones, and not every one. The data hold about 80,000 clones, with roughly nine tenths observed a single time. What was sequenced was peripheral blood. The receptors were gathered from a man aged 25-45 years with acute or convalescent COVID-19. The CDR3 runs from the conserved cysteine through the conserved F or W. D genes are given only for firm matches. Size tells how often a clone was seen (once, few, many) or the class of an expanded clone, and some rows leave it out.

j_gene,v_gene,d_gene,abundance,CDR3nt,CDR3aa
TRBJ1-1,TRBV6-5,NA,NA,TGTGCCAGCAGTTACGGGCGTAGGAACACTGAAGCTTTCTTT,CASSYGRRNTEAFF
TRBJ2-4,TRBV2,TRBD2,NA,TGTGCCAGCTTAGTCGGTGGCGGGAGGGCGAACATTCAGTACTTC,CASLVGGGRANIQYF
TRBJ2-1,TRBV7-8,TRBD2,NA,TGTGCCAGCAGCTTAGTAGCGGGTAACAATGAGCAGTTCTTC,CASSLVAGNNEQFF
TRBJ2-2,TRBV7-3,TRBD1,NA,TGTGCCAGCAGCACCCGGGGACAGGTGAACACCGGGGAGCTGTTTTTT,CASSTRGQVNTGELFF
TRBJ1-5,TRBV5-5,NA,NA,TGTGCCAGCAGCCCAACAAGCCAGGGTAGCAATCAGCCCCAGCATTTT,CASSPTSQGSNQPQHF
TRBJ2-7,TRBV30,TRBD2,NA,TGTGCCTGGAACTTAGGGACTAGCTACTACGAGCAGTACTTC,CAWNLGTSYYEQYF
TRBJ2-7,TRBV7-9,NA,NA,TGTGCCAGCAGCGGCGGACTCAAGAGCTCCTACGAGCAGTACTTC,CASSGGLKSSYEQYF
TRBJ2-7,TRBV28,TRBD1,NA,TGTGCCAGCAGCCGGACAGGGGTAAACTCCTACGAGCAGTACTTC,CASSRTGVNSYEQYF
TRBJ1-2,TRBV6-7,TRBD1,once,TGTGCCAGCAGTCGAGGACAGGGGGCACACTATGGCTACACCTTC,CASSRGQGAHYGYTF
TRBJ1-5,TRBV30,TRBD1,NA,TGTGCCTGGGCTACAGGGGTTAGCAATCAGCCCCAGCATTTT,CAWATGVSNQPQHF
TRBJ1-2,TRBV28,TRBD1,NA,TGTGCCAGCAGCTTGGACAGGGACTATGGCTACACCTTC,CASSLDRDYGYTF
TRBJ2-5,TRBV4-1,TRBD2,NA,TGCGCCAGCAGCCGACTAGCGGGAGGAGAGACCCAGTACTTC,CASSRLAGGETQYF
TRBJ2-3,TRBV7-2,NA,NA,TGTGCCAGCAGCTTGGGGCACGGGGGTATTGATACGCAGTATTTT,CASSLGHGGIDTQYF
TRBJ2-1,TRBV6-5,TRBD2,once,TGTGCCAGCAGCGGCGGGAGGGGCTCCTACAATGAGCAGTTCTTC,CASSGGRGSYNEQFF
TRBJ2-5,TRBV27,NA,NA,TGTGCCAGCAGGCGGCACGAGGGTCAAGAGACCCAGTACTTC,CASRRHEGQETQYF
TRBJ1-5,TRBV2,NA,NA,TGTGCCAGCAGTGGACAGGGCAATCAGCCCCAGCATTTT,CASSGQGNQPQHF
TRBJ2-7,TRBV5-1,TRBD2,NA,TGCGCCAGCAGCTTGGGACTAGCGGGAGGCGAGCAGTACTTC,CASSLGLAGGEQYF
TRBJ1-1,TRBV4-1,NA,NA,TGCGCCAGCAGCCACAGGGGTGGCACTGAAGCTTTCTTT,CASSHRGGTEAFF
TRBJ2-7,TRBV18,TRBD1,NA,TGTGCCAGCTCACCCCGCCCGGGACAGGGGGCTACTTTCCTCTCCTACGAGCAGTACTTC,CASSPRPGQGATFLSYEQYF
TRBJ1-2,TRBV24-1,NA,NA,TGTGCCACCAGTGAGGGAGCTAACTATGGCTACACCTTC,CATSEGANYGYTF
TRBJ2-7,TRBV5-1,NA,NA,TGCGCCAGCAGAAACCCGGGAGTGGCGCAGTACTTC,CASRNPGVAQYF
TRBJ1-1,TRBV27,TRBD1,few,TGTGCCAGCAGTCCCGGGACAGGGGGCACTGAAGCTTTCTTT,CASSPGTGGTEAFF
TRBJ2-4,TRBV4-2,TRBD1,NA,TGTGCCAGCAGCCAGGACAGGGGATTCGGCATTCAGTACTTC,CASSQDRGFGIQYF
TRBJ2-4,TRBV10-3,NA,NA,TGTGCCATCAGTGAGCTCGGAGCCAAAAACATTCAGTACTTC,CAISELGAKNIQYF
TRBJ2-3,TRBV29-1,NA,NA,TGCAGCGCCGACTTCAGCACAGATACGCAGTATTTT,CSADFSTDTQYF
TRBJ2-7,TRBV20-1,TRBD1,NA,TGCAGTGCTAGTTTCAGAGACAGGGACATCATGCCCGGCTACGAGCAGTACTTC,CSASFRDRDIMPGYEQYF
TRBJ1-2,TRBV4-3,NA,NA,TGCGCCAGCAGCCAAGATATAGGACTTACCCGTGGCTACACCTTC,CASSQDIGLTRGYTF
TRBJ2-2,TRBV28,TRBD2,once,TGTGCCAGCAGAAAAGGATCGACTAGCGGGAGAACGAACACCGGGGAGCTGTTTTTT,CASRKGSTSGRTNTGELFF
TRBJ2-2,TRBV30,NA,NA,TGTGCCTGGAGTGGGGGACTGAGTAGGTTCGCCGGGGAGCTGTTTTTT,CAWSGGLSRFAGELFF
TRBJ2-7,TRBV30,NA,NA,TGTGCCTGGAGTCGGTCCGCCTACGAGCAGTACTTC,CAWSRSAYEQYF
TRBJ2-7,TRBV19,NA,NA,TGTGCCAGTAGTATAGATGGGCGGGGAGCTGACGAGCAGTACTTC,CASSIDGRGADEQYF
TRBJ1-6,TRBV7-3,NA,few,TGTGCCAGCAGCTCAGGGAATTCACCCCTCCACTTT,CASSSGNSPLHF
TRBJ1-5,TRBV2,TRBD1,NA,TGTGCCAGCACCCGACAGGGCGGAGGTCAGCCCCAGCATTTT,CASTRQGGGQPQHF
TRBJ2-7,TRBV6-1,TRBD1,NA,TGTGCCAGCAGTGAACGGGACAGGGGGGGATTGTACGAGCAGTACTTC,CASSERDRGGLYEQYF
TRBJ2-6,TRBV19,TRBD1,NA,TGTGCCAGCTTAGGGGGCCTCTCTGGGGCCAACGTCCTGACTTTC,CASLGGLSGANVLTF
TRBJ2-7,TRBV28,TRBD2,NA,TGTGCCAGCAGTCCCTTAGCGGGAGCCCAAATCGAGCAGTACTTC,CASSPLAGAQIEQYF
TRBJ2-7,TRBV5-1,TRBD1,NA,TGCGCCAGCAGCTTGGAGGGACAGAGCTCCTACGAGCAGTACTTC,CASSLEGQSSYEQYF
TRBJ2-7,TRBV5-1,TRBD1,NA,TGCGCCAGCGCGCCCGGGACAGGGGACTACGAGCAGTACTTC,CASAPGTGDYEQYF
TRBJ2-2,TRBV29-1,TRBD2,NA,TGCAGCGTACGACTAGCGGGAGCCACCGGGGAGCTGTTTTTT,CSVRLAGATGELFF
TRBJ1-5,TRBV7-2,TRBD1,NA,TGTGCCAGCAGCTCGACAGGGGTGAGAAGTCAGCCCCAGCATTTT,CASSSTGVRSQPQHF
TRBJ1-3,TRBV19,NA,NA,TGTGCCAGTAGTATAGACGGTGCGTCTGGAAACACCATATATTTT,CASSIDGASGNTIYF
TRBJ1-1,TRBV18,NA,NA,TGTGCCAGCTCACCCGGGGAGTGGAACACTGAAGCTTTCTTT,CASSPGEWNTEAFF
TRBJ2-3,TRBV27,NA,once,TGTGCCAGCAGTCCCGGACATCGCACAGATACGCAGTATTTT,CASSPGHRTDTQYF
TRBJ1-6,TRBV6-4,NA,few,TGTGCCAGCAGTGAGCCCAGACTAAGACGGAGTTGGTCCCTCCACTTT,CASSEPRLRRSWSLHF
TRBJ2-7,TRBV5-6,TRBD2,NA,TGTGCCAGCAGCCCGGGACTAGGATCGTACGAGCAGTACTTC,CASSPGLGSYEQYF
TRBJ1-4,TRBV7-2,NA,few,TGTGCCAGCAGTCAAGGACAGAATGAAAAACTGTTTTTT,CASSQGQNEKLFF
TRBJ1-1,TRBV10-3,NA,NA,TGTGCCATCAGCGATCTTGGGGCCTCTGAAGCTTTCTTT,CAISDLGASEAFF
TRBJ2-2,TRBV11-3,TRBD1,NA,TGTGCCAGCAGCTTCATCCAGGGGGCAGGGGAGCTGTTTTTT,CASSFIQGAGELFF
TRBJ1-2,TRBV28,TRBD1,once,TGTGCCAGCAGTGCCCCGGGGACAGGGGGATATGGCTACACCTTC,CASSAPGTGGYGYTF
TRBJ1-6,TRBV9,NA,NA,TGTGCCAGCGCCAACGGGGGGTCTGATTCACCCCTCCACTTT,CASANGGSDSPLHF
TRBJ2-4,TRBV15,NA,NA,TGTGCCACCAGCAGAGATATAGGTGCGGGATCCGAGGAGTACATTCAGTACTTC,CATSRDIGAGSEEYIQYF
TRBJ2-7,TRBV4-2,TRBD2,NA,TGTGCCAGCAGCCCTGGGCTTCTAGCGGTTCAGTACTTC,CASSPGLLAVQYF